Following are 18 T cell receptor beta chains from one sample sequenced in a study of blood T cells in healthy people across ages. Then a second PCR, running roughly 7 to 11 cycles, was carried out with a sample-barcoded 5' primer and a J-beta primer mix. TCRdb independently ran MiXCR on the 5' RACE reads; one entry per CDR3 protein. The data show more than 900,000 distinct CDR3 sequences, less than 25% seen once. The data also belong to a second study, concerning T cells of mothers and their children.

Sequencing was done on a sample of blood. Receptor source: a girl aged 2 to 10 in good health.

The chain joins TRBV7-8 to TRBJ1-3; D not certain. The germline CDR1 and CDR2 sequences are SGHVS and FQNEAQ. With 5 bases removed from V and 3 bases from J, the gap between germline ends came to 23 bases. This CDR3 has 18 amino acids. The CDR3 nucleotides are TGTGCCAGCAGCATAACGGAGAGGAACCACCCGGGTGGAAACACCATATATTTT. Translated, it gives CASSITERNHPGGNTIYF.

A few counts support this clonotype. The chain recombines TRBV5-1 with TRBJ2-1; D not resolved. V was pared by 0 bases and J by 8 bases, with 12 bases between. The CDR3 covers 14 residues. Germline CDR1 is SGHRS and CDR2 is YFSETQ. CDR3 nucleotides: TGCGCCAGCAGCTTGGTGTCCCCTTTAGATGAGCAGTTCTTC. This translates into CASSLVSPLDEQFF.

In this sample, this clonotype turned up a few times. This chain uses TRBV4-2 with TRBJ2-1; tentatively, D is TRBD2 (6 bases). In germline, CDR1 is LGHNA, CDR2 YNFKEQ. CDR3 length equals 15 residues. Trimming stripped 0 bases from V and 7 bases from J, with 13 bases between. This chain's CDR3 is CASSQETGVQNEQFF. Written as DNA, the CDR3 is TGTGCCAGCAGCCAAGAAACGGGAGTGCAAAATGAGCAGTTCTTC.

V and J are TRBV6-2 or TRBV6-3 and TRBJ2-1; 9 positions match TRBD2. V shed 0 bases and J 5 bases; nucleotides not matched to a gene: 5. The CDR3 spans 16 residues. Germline assignment: CDR1 MNHEY and CDR2 SVGEGT. The CDR3 region has the DNA TGTGCCAGCAGTTACTCGAGTAGCGGGAGCGACAATGAGCAGTTCTTC. It yields the protein CASSYSSSGSDNEQFF.

The CDR3 sequence is CSATDGNQPQHF. The CDR3 DNA reads as TGCAGTGCTACGGACGGTAATCAGCCCCAGCATTTT. The chain combines TRBV20-1 with TRBJ1-5, with unresolved D. The CDR3 covers 12 residues. CDR1 DFQATT and CDR2 SNEGSKA come from the germline V gene (reference sequence). The V and J ends lost 4 bases and 4 bases respectively, with 8 bases between them.

This clonotype has just a few counts. The rearrangement uses TRBV5-1 and TRBJ2-3, with 14 bases fitting TRBD2. V shed 4 bases, J shed 7 bases, and the junction held 5 bases outside the gene matches. The CDR3 loop spans 15 amino acids. Germline V gene lookup returns CDR1 SGHRS and CDR2 YFSETQ. This CDR3 reads CASSQGLAGVNTQYF. The CDR3 region has the DNA TGCGCCAGCAGCCAGGGACTAGCGGGGGTGAATACGCAGTATTTT.

The J gene is TRBJ2-7, the V gene TRBV7-9, with D perhaps TRBD1 (6 bases). The CDR3 is made up of 14 amino acids. V gave up 5 bases and J gave up 6 bases, with 17 bases separating them. In germline, CDR1 is SEHNR, CDR2 FQNEAQ (reference sequence). The CDR3 sequence is CASSQTGHLTEQYF. CDR3 nucleotide sequence: TGTGCCAGCAGCCAGACGGGACACCTGACCGAGCAGTACTTC.

The chain joins TRBV7-2 to TRBJ2-7; D tentatively reads TRBD1 or TRBD2 (5 bases each). V was shortened by 4 bases and J by 11 bases, with 15 bases between the two germline ends. This CDR3 region has 12 residues. CDR1 SGHTA and CDR2 FQGNSA come from the germline V gene. The CDR3 region is CASSYGDGEEYF. The CDR3 DNA sequence: TGTGCCAGCAGCTACGGGGACGGTGAAGAGTACTTC.

This sequence joins TRBV12-5 and TRBJ1-1; D unresolved. The CDR3 length is 13 residues. V lost 1 base to trimming and J lost 2 bases, with 5 bases between them. Per the germline V gene, CDR1 is LGHNT and CDR2 is FRNRAP. The DNA of the CDR3 is TGTGCTAGTGGTTTGGGCTCTAACACTGAAGCTTTCTTT. Translated, it gives CASGLGSNTEAFF. Filled out from reference TRBV12-5 and TRBJ1-1, the complete variable domain reads DARVTQTPRHKVTEMGQEVTMRCQPILGHNTVFWYRQTMMQGLELLAYFRNRAPLDDSGMPKDRFSAEMPDATLATLKIQPSEPRDSAVYFCASGLGSNTEAFFGQGTRLTVV.

The V and J genes are TRBV7-2 and TRBJ2-3; D is possibly TRBD1 (6 bases). Germline assignment: CDR1 SGHTA and CDR2 FQGNSA. The length of the CDR3 is 15 residues. V shed 3 bases and J shed 2 bases, with 12 bases lying between them. This CDR3 is CASSFLGQYTDTQYF. CDR3 nucleotide sequence: TGTGCCAGCAGCTTTTTAGGACAGTACACAGATACGCAGTATTTT. Looking up the rest from reference TRBV7-2 and TRBJ2-3 gives the full variable domain: GAGVSQSPSNKVTEKGKDVELRCDPISGHTALYWYRQSLGQGLEFLIYFQGNSAPDKSGLPSDRFSAERTGGSVSTLTIQRTQQEDSAVYLCASSFLGQYTDTQYFGPGTRLTVL.

This chain links TRBV7-9 with TRBJ1-1; D gene unclear. This CDR3 spans 12 amino acids. Trimming pared 8 bases from V and 1 base from J, leaving 8 bases between. CDR1 is SEHNR, CDR2 FQNEAQ, per germline (reference sequence). The CDR3 region has the DNA TGTGCCAGCCGGATGGGGAACACTGAAGCTTTCTTT. Translating it yields CASRMGNTEAFF.

This sequence joins TRBV27 and TRBJ2-5, with D perhaps matching TRBD1 (6 bases). The DNA end is more similar to TRBJ2-7, so the J call may be wrong. The CDR3 spans 16 residues. Germline V gene data show CDR1 as MNHEY and CDR2 as SMNVEV (reference sequence). This CDR3 reads CASRPGVAGSSYEQYF. Written as DNA, the CDR3 is TGTGCCAGCAGACCAGGGGTGGCAGGGAGCTCCTACGAGCAGTACTTC.

V usage is TRBV20-1 and J usage is TRBJ2-7, with 8 bases identical to TRBD2. With the DNA end fitting TRBJ2-5 better, the J assignment may be wrong. The CDR3 totals 16 residues. The V gene's germline CDR1 is DFQATT and CDR2 SNEGSKA (reference sequence). CDR3 sequence (DNA): TGCAGTGCTAGAGACAGTCCGGGGGGGCCGGGAGAGACCCAGTACTTC. It is translated as CSARDSPGGPGETQYF.

This clonotype was detected only a few times. The chain recombines TRBV29-1 with TRBJ2-5; 7 positions match TRBD1. The V segment lost 7 bases and the J segment 5 bases; nucleotides outside the gene matches: 10. CDR3 length equals 13 residues. CDR1 and CDR2 from the germline V gene are SQVTM and ANQGSEA. The CDR3 spells CSGGGQVGETQYF. CDR3 coding DNA: TGCAGCGGAGGAGGACAGGTCGGCGAGACCCAGTACTTC.

The chain has TRBV6-1 and TRBJ1-4; tentative D call: TRBD1 (6 bases). This CDR3 region has 12 residues. Germline V gene lookup returns CDR1 MNHNS and CDR2 SASEGT. Trimming took off 10 bases at V and 14 bases at J, with 20 bases between the two ends. Written as DNA, the CDR3 is TGTGCCACCACCTACAGGGAGCGAAACCTGTTTTTT. Amino acid sequence: CATTYRERNLFF.

This clonotype was seen more than once but under ten times. At one of its ends the junction is not consistent with the germline gene, which may arise from a read error. This chain uses TRBV15 with TRBJ2-5; D possibly uses TRBD1 or TRBD2 (5 bases each). The CDR3 spans 13 residues. CDR1 and CDR2 from the germline V gene are LNHNV and YYDKDF (reference sequence). The CDR3 protein is CATRPGPQETQYF. The CDR3 DNA reads TGTGCCACCAGACCGGGGCCCCAAGAAACCCAGTACTTC.

This chain joins TRBV29-1 and TRBJ1-1; a weak D match, TRBD1 (5 bases). Trimming removed 4 bases at V and 6 bases at J, with 9 bases between. The CDR3 consists of 11 residues. From germline, CDR1 is SQVTM and CDR2 ANQGSEA. In DNA, the CDR3 is TGCAGCGTTGTCGGGACTTCTGAAGCTTTCTTT. It codes for CSVVGTSEAFF.

This clonotype was seen more than once but under ten times. This chain connects TRBV7-9 to TRBJ2-7; D may be TRBD2 (5 bases). V lost 5 bases and J 5 bases, leaving 25 bases between the germline ends. The CDR3 length is 17 residues. From germline, CDR1 is SEHNR and CDR2 FQNEAQ (reference sequence). This chain's CDR3 is CASSLTNLNGESNEQYF. CDR3 nucleotides: TGTGCCAGCAGCCTAACAAACCTGAATGGGGAGTCCAACGAGCAGTACTTC.